The present entry profiles one T cell receptor (beta chain) with its context. Some clones are missing from TCRdb's copy, which holds only in-frame ones; the method was immunoSEQ multiplex PCR. This sample yields about 85,000 clones, of which under 85% are seen a single time; approximately 10% belongs to the top ten. This entry is derived from a study of blood T cell repertoires in COVID-19. J was trimmed by 4 bases and V by 6 bases; bases with no gene match: 5. The CDR3 length is 13 residues. This sequence was found in a man aged 65 to 79 with acute or convalescent COVID-19. Material: peripheral blood. This rearrangement joins TRBV12-3 or TRBV12-4 to TRBJ1-1, with 7 bases aligning to TRBD1. CDR3 sequence: CASSFQGGTEAFF. The DNA of the CDR3 is TGTGCCAGCAGCTTTCAGGGGGGCACTGAAGCTTTCTTT.